A selection of T cell receptor beta chains follows, all from one sample in a study of molecular identifiers for immune sequencing clone quantification. TCRdb fed the PCR reads into MiXCR, producing one record per CDR3 protein. The repertoire holds 70,000 to 90,000 distinct CDR3 sequences, with around 23% as singletons. Sequencing was done on a sample of naive CD8+ T cells from blood, with Jurkat cell RNA spiked in. The origin of the receptors is a human donor in good health. Some libraries in this study had Jurkat cell RNA spiked in. CDR3s include the opening cysteine and the closing phenylalanine or tryptophan. A D gene is named only where the DNA matches it firmly. Only some rows state a clone size, as once, few, many or a class for expanded clones.

>.|TRBV12-5|TRBD2|TRBJ2-3
CASGFTLAGHRTDTRYF
TGTGCTAGTGGTTTTACTTTAGCGGGACATCGCACAGATACGCGGTATTTT
>.|TRBV2|.|TRBJ2-7
CASSLTRLDSYEQYF
TGTGCCAGCAGTTTAACTAGGTTGGACTCCTACGAGCAGTACTTC
>.|TRBV27|TRBD2|TRBJ2-3
CASSETLAVGPDTQYF
TGTGCCAGCAGTGAGACACTAGCGGTGGGGCCAGATACGCAGTATTTT
>many|TRBV15|.|TRBJ1-5
CATSRDGRSNQPQHF
TGTGCCACCAGCAGAGACGGAAGGAGCAATCAGCCCCAGCATTTT
>many|TRBV7-2|.|TRBJ1-1
CASSLLVNTEAFF
TGTGCCAGCAGCTTATTAGTGAACACTGAAGCTTTCTTT
>.|TRBV6-2/TRBV6-3|.|TRBJ2-7
CASSYLDGELYEQYF
TGTGCCAGCAGTTACTTAGATGGGGAACTCTACGAGCAGTACTTC
>many|TRBV15|TRBD2|TRBJ2-3
CATSPKTSGGADTQYF
TGTGCCACCAGTCCTAAAACTAGCGGGGGTGCAGATACGCAGTATTTT
>many|TRBV4-3|TRBD1|TRBJ2-3
CASSPGTGSTDTQYF
TGCGCCAGCAGCCCAGGGACAGGGAGCACAGATACGCAGTATTTT
>few|TRBV4-3|.|TRBJ2-7
CASSQDLVGTSYEQYF
TGCGCCAGCAGCCAAGATCTTGTGGGCACCTCCTACGAGCAGTACTTC
>few|TRBV13|TRBD2|TRBJ2-1
CASSYGTSGSYNEQFF
TGTGCCAGCAGCTATGGGACTAGCGGATCCTACAATGAGCAGTTCTTC
>many|TRBV20-1|TRBD1|TRBJ2-7
CSARDPGGTSYEQYF
TGCAGTGCTAGAGATCCAGGGGGCACCTCCTACGAGCAGTACTTC